The clone carrying this TCR beta chain was recorded at least ten times. This entry is derived from a study of glioma-infiltrating T cells. The CDR3 is made up of 14 amino acids. Deletions cut 6 bases from V and 7 bases from J, with 16 bases between. Germline lookup yields CDR1 KGHSH and CDR2 LQKENI. The iRepertoire nested amplicon-rescue multiplex PCR amplified TCR alpha and beta CDR3s from RNA. MiXCR, run by TCRdb on the multiplex PCR reads, gives a single entry per CDR3 protein. The repertoire holds about 93,000 distinct CDR3 sequences, with around 40% as singletons. Sequencing input: glioma tissue, nonneoplastic brain tissue, or PBMCs (not recorded which). This clonotype originated in a human donor with low-grade glioma or glioblastoma, undergoing nonglioma brain surgery, or in good health (not recorded which). The rearrangement joins TRBV18 to TRBJ1-5, with D possibly being TRBD1 (6 bases). The CDR3 sequence: CASSLAQGRQPQHF. The DNA of the CDR3 is TGTGCCAGCTCCCTCGCACAGGGAAGGCAGCCCCAGCATTTT.